This T cell receptor (beta chain) was sequenced in a study of CDR3 diversity in severe acne (dated by TCRdb to the late 2010s). Library prep was done by PCR. Instrument used: Illumina HiSeq 2000. TCRdb redid the processing of the public reads, applying fastp at Q25 and MiXCR, and retained in-frame beta chains. One record per CDR3 amino acid sequence lists the most common genes and DNA. The sample table lists more than 70,000 distinct CDR3 sequences, approximately 54% of them with a count of one. The ten largest clonotypes hold about 9.9% of the sample. This clonotype was recorded at least ten times. Its antigen target is currently unknown. Per-base qualities were not stored, and no clone one base away is much larger. The sequence derives from a male donor with severe acne vulgaris. The specimen sequenced was blood.

The encoded CDR3 is CASKAAQPQHF. The nucleotides read TGTGCCAGCAAAGCAGCTCAGCCCCAGCATTTT. This chain is built from TRBV6-1 and TRBJ1-5; too little of a D gene remains to name it. The trim is 7 bases for V and 6 bases for J, with a gap of 7 bases between the germline ends. Reading the germline V gene gives CDR1 MNHNS and CDR2 SASEGT. Measured from the cysteine to the phenylalanine, the CDR3 is 11 residues long. The only DNA kept is the CDR3, 33 bases in frame from the first base.